This T cell receptor beta chain was identified in a study of blood T cell repertoires in COVID-19. Study at large: COVID-19 samples collected from the United States, Italy and Spain covered acute and convalescent phases. T cells, B-cell-depleted T cells, or PBMCs provided the cDNA or gDNA that served as material.

The data were produced by immunoSEQ multiplex PCR, yet TCRdb's version contains in-frame clones alone and is incomplete. The sample records 250,000 to 350,000 clones, about 81% being singletons. There are 13 residues in the CDR3. Germline V lookup: CDR1 SQVTM, CDR2 ANQGSEA. V lost 3 bases to trimming and J lost 5 bases, with 13 bases between them. The sequenced sample consisted of peripheral blood. V and J are TRBV29-1 and TRBJ1-2; D is ambiguous. The sequence was collected from a human donor with COVID-19, enrolled during active disease. The donor label of this sample is uncertain. In nucleotides, the CDR3 is TGCAGCGTTGACAGAGAGGGAGGGTATGGCTACACCTTC. Amino acid sequence: CSVDREGGYGYTF. The whole variable domain, remainder taken from reference TRBV29-1 and TRBJ1-2, is SAVISQKPSRDICQRGTSLTIQCQVDSQVTMMFWYRQQPGQSLTLIATANQGSEATYESGFVIDKFPISRPNLTFSTLTVSNMSPEDSSIYLCSVDREGGYGYTFGSGTRLTVV.